These T cell receptor beta chains were read from a single sample in a study of long-term antiretroviral therapy in people with HIV. The data were produced by immunoSEQ multiplex PCR, yet TCRdb's version contains in-frame clones alone and is incomplete. The repertoire holds approximately 41,000 clones, with roughly 80% as singletons. The sequenced sample was unsorted PBMCs, obtained 1.5 years after starting antiretroviral therapy. The receptors originated from a man younger than 35 with HIV. The CDR3 runs from the conserved cysteine through the conserved F or W. A D gene is named only where the DNA matches it firmly. The size entry is marked missing in some rows and otherwise reads once, few, many or a size class.

abundance	d_gene	j_gene	v_gene	CDR3aa	CDR3nt
.	.	TRBJ2-3	TRBV27	CASSFGNTQYF	TGTGCCAGCAGTTTCGGGAATACGCAGTATTTT
few	.	TRBJ2-7	TRBV28	CASSAGLSPYEQYF	TGTGCCAGCAGTGCCGGACTATCCCCCTACGAGCAGTACTTC
.	TRBD2	TRBJ2-4	TRBV10-3	CAISDSGSPRNIQYF	TGTGCCATCAGTGATAGCGGGAGTCCTAGAAACATTCAGTACTTC
.	.	TRBJ2-2	TRBV6-1	CASSGVTGELFF	TGTGCCAGTTCGGGGGTCACCGGGGAGCTGTTTTTT
.	TRBD2	TRBJ2-1	TRBV7-2	CASSLGSGTSYNEQFF	TGTGCCAGCAGCTTAGGGAGCGGGACCTCCTACAATGAGCAGTTCTTC
.	TRBD1	TRBJ2-3	TRBV2	CASSEGGPTGNTQYF	TGTGCCAGCAGTGAAGGCGGCCCGACAGGGAATACGCAGTATTTT
.	TRBD2	TRBJ2-7	TRBV7-2	CASSYLAGGSYEQYF	TGTGCCAGCAGTTACCTAGCGGGAGGCTCCTACGAGCAGTACTTC
.	.	TRBJ2-1	TRBV11-3	CASSLAAPGGEQFF	TGTGCCAGCAGCTTAGCAGCCCCGGGCGGTGAGCAGTTCTTC
.	.	TRBJ2-2	TRBV5-6	CASSLWTLVTGELFF	TGTGCCAGCAGCTTGTGGACGTTGGTCACCGGGGAGCTGTTTTTT
few	.	TRBJ1-3	TRBV7-8	CASSLIGDPKDTIYF	TGTGCCAGCAGCTTAATCGGGGATCCGAAGGACACCATATATTTT
.	TRBD2	TRBJ2-1	TRBV19	CASSPGGPYNEQFF	TGTGCCAGTAGCCCGGGAGGGCCTTACAATGAGCAGTTCTTC
few	.	TRBJ2-1	TRBV11-2	CASTVPKGPYNEQFF	TGTGCCAGCACCGTCCCGAAGGGGCCCTACAATGAGCAGTTCTTC
.	TRBD1	TRBJ2-5	TRBV15	CATSPGQGSGQETQYF	TGTGCCACCAGCCCCGGACAGGGGAGCGGCCAAGAGACCCAGTACTTC
.	.	TRBJ2-2	TRBV14	CASSHLTGVTGELFF	TGTGCCAGCAGCCACCTGACAGGCGTAACCGGGGAGCTGTTTTTT
.	.	TRBJ2-7	TRBV29-1	CSVELPGQGLYEQYF	TGCAGCGTTGAACTACCGGGACAAGGATTATACGAGCAGTACTTC
.	.	TRBJ2-7	TRBV7-2	CASSHSGTAYEQYF	TGTGCCAGCAGCCACTCCGGGACGGCCTACGAGCAGTACTTC
.	.	TRBJ2-7	TRBV28	CASSLGEVWSEQYF	TGTGCCAGCAGTTTAGGCGAGGTGTGGAGCGAGCAGTACTTC
few	.	TRBJ2-2	TRBV7-8	CASSPERVPNTGELFF	TGTGCCAGCAGCCCCGAGAGGGTGCCGAACACCGGGGAGCTGTTTTTT
few	TRBD1	TRBJ1-5	TRBV19	CASSLPGQGQPQHF	TGTGCCAGTAGTTTGCCGGGACAGGGGCAGCCCCAGCATTTT
.	.	TRBJ1-3	TRBV30	CAWSVRAGVGSGNTIYF	TGTGCCTGGAGTGTAAGGGCCGGAGTGGGGTCTGGAAACACCATATATTTT
.	TRBD2	TRBJ2-5	TRBV7-2	CASSLPGTSGRAHQETQYF	TGTGCCAGCAGCTTACCAGGGACTAGCGGGAGGGCCCATCAAGAGACCCAGTACTTC
.	.	TRBJ2-7	TRBV27	CASSLGAGIYEQYF	TGTGCCAGCAGTTTAGGGGCAGGGATCTACGAGCAGTACTTC
.	.	TRBJ2-2	TRBV7-9	CASRGGNTGELFF	TGTGCCTCTCGGGGAGGAAACACCGGGGAGCTGTTTTTT
.	TRBD2	TRBJ2-1	TRBV10-2	CASTAWLAGEQFF	TGCGCCAGCACTGCATGGCTAGCGGGAGAGCAGTTCTTC
.	.	TRBJ2-1	TRBV5-1	CASSLTASRNEQFF	TGCGCCAGCAGCTTGACAGCCAGTCGGAATGAGCAGTTCTTC
.	.	TRBJ2-2	TRBV7-2	CASSLEGPGNGELFF	TGTGCCAGCAGCTTAGAGGGGCCAGGGAACGGGGAGCTGTTTTTT